A single sample gave rise to the 21 T cell receptor beta chains below, sequenced in a study of molecular identifiers for immune sequencing clone quantification. TCRdb reanalysed the PCR reads using MiXCR and keeps one entry per CDR3 protein. This table holds over 600,000 distinct CDR3 sequences, approximately 20% found once. Sequences were obtained from naive CD8+ T cells from blood, with Jurkat cell RNA spiked in. Subset denoted: FACS-sorted CD8+CD4-CCR7+CD45RA+ naive T cells. Receptors were obtained from a human donor in good health. Some libraries in this study had Jurkat cell RNA spiked in.

This clonotype was detected ten times or more. The chain links TRBV7-9 to TRBJ2-1; D is possibly TRBD2 (6 bases). Germline-derived CDR1 and CDR2 are SEHNR and FQNEAQ (reference sequence). Trimming cost V 5 bases and J 1 base, with 12 bases left between them. The CDR3 spans 15 residues. CDR3 region: CASSKGLQSYNEQFF. In DNA, the CDR3 is TGTGCCAGCAGCAAGGGACTGCAGTCCTACAATGAGCAGTTCTTC.

Details on this clonotype: A single base separates this from a much larger clone, so it may be a read error. The V call is TRBV27, the J call TRBJ1-1, with TRBD1 identical over 8 bases. The J segment lost 0 bases and the V segment lost 5 bases, leaving 11 bases of the junction unmatched. The CDR3 extends over 17 amino acids. Germline CDR1 MNHEY, CDR2 SMNVEV (reference sequence). CDR3: CASSVTGVQTLNTEAFF. The CDR3 region has the DNA TGTGCCAGCAGTGTGACAGGGGTCCAAACCCTGAACACTGAAGCTTTCTTT.

The chain links TRBV7-6 to TRBJ2-7, with D perhaps TRBD1 (5 bases). Deletions cut 3 bases from V and 5 bases from J, with 14 bases between. This CDR3 is built from 14 residues. The germline gives CDR1 SGHVS, CDR2 FNYEAQ. In DNA form, the CDR3 reads TGTGCCAGCAGCTTGTTTCAGGGTCCCGACGAGCAGTACTTC. Its protein is CASSLFQGPDEQYF.

In its sample, this clonotype was seen many times. V is TRBV4-1 and J is TRBJ1-5, with unresolved D. V lost 0 bases to trimming and J lost 0 bases, with 15 bases between them. This CDR3 comprises 18 residues. Germline CDR1 MGHRA, CDR2 YSYEKL. The CDR3 is CASSQEGEVFISNQPQHF. DNA for the CDR3: TGCGCCAGCAGCCAAGAAGGAGAGGTCTTTATTAGCAATCAGCCCCAGCATTTT.

This clonotype was picked up a small number of times. This chain joins TRBV6-2 or TRBV6-3 and TRBJ2-2, with 7 bases fitting TRBD1. The germline gives CDR1 MNHEY, CDR2 SVGEGT. The CDR3 totals 14 residues. V gave up 5 bases and J gave up 8 bases; unmatched junction bases: 8. The CDR3 sequence is CASSITGVPGELFF. The CDR3, as DNA: TGTGCCAGCAGTATTACAGGGGTACCGGGGGAGCTGTTTTTT.

The V call is TRBV21-1, the J call TRBJ2-5; TRBD2 was called by the table and not checked on the DNA. TRBV21-1 is a pseudogene locus. The CDR3 loop spans 17 amino acids. CDR3 in amino acids: CASSHRTSGGTEETQYF. For the CDR3, the DNA is TGTGCCAGCAGCCACAGGACTAGCGGGGGGACGGAGGAGACCCAGTACTTC.

This clonotype was picked up many times. The J gene is TRBJ2-5, the V gene TRBV7-6; D not resolved. Germline-derived CDR1 and CDR2 are SGHVS and FNYEAQ. There are 15 residues in the CDR3. V lost 4 bases to trimming and J lost 7 bases, with 19 bases between them. The CDR3 spells CASSYPVGMVGTQYF. The CDR3 region has the DNA TGTGCCAGCAGCTACCCCGTGGGCATGGTCGGGACCCAGTACTTC.

The genes are TRBV7-9 and TRBJ2-1; D may be TRBD1 (6 bases). CDR3 length: 14 amino acids. Germline-derived CDR1 and CDR2 are SEHNR and FQNEAQ (reference sequence). V dropped 1 base and J dropped 12 bases, with 16 bases sitting between them. The CDR3 spells CASSLGVRGHGQFF. The CDR3 DNA sequence: TGTGCCAGCAGCTTAGGAGTCAGGGGACATGGGCAGTTCTTC.

This clonotype has a count of ten or more. V is TRBV27 and J is TRBJ1-5; the D gene is possibly TRBD1 (6 bases). Germline CDR1 and CDR2: MNHEY and SMNVEV (reference sequence). V was shortened by 6 bases and J by 5 bases, with 20 bases between the two germline ends. The CDR3 totals 16 residues. The DNA for the CDR3 is TGTGCCAGCAGCCTCACAGGGAGAGCAGTAGATCAGCCCCAGCATTTT. Its translation: CASSLTGRAVDQPQHF.

Comment on this clonotype: This may come from a read error, since a much larger clone is one base off. The chain couples TRBV6-2 or TRBV6-3 to TRBJ2-5; a possible D gene is TRBD1 (6 bases). The CDR3 is 15 residues long. Looked up from germline, CDR1 is MNHEY and CDR2 is SVGEGT. Written as DNA, the CDR3 is TGTGCCAGCTACAAGAACAGGGAATACCAAGAGACCCAGTGCTTC. Translated: CASYKNREYQETQCF.

This chain connects TRBV12-3 or TRBV12-4 to TRBJ2-5, with TRBD2 as a possible D gene (5 bases). This CDR3 is built from 15 residues. V lost 6 bases, J lost 0 bases, and 14 bases lay in between. CDR3 residues: CASSPGIRYQETQYF. CDR3 coding DNA: TGTGCCAGCAGCCCCGGGATCCGGTACCAAGAGACCCAGTACTTC.

In its sample, this clonotype was seen many times. The chain couples TRBV12-3 or TRBV12-4 to TRBJ2-3; 8 bases are shared with TRBD2. Germline trimming cut 6 bases from V and 5 bases from J; bases unmatched to any gene: 7. This CDR3 has 14 amino acids. CDR3 amino acids: CASRPGLGIDTQYF. The DNA for the CDR3 is TGTGCCAGCAGGCCGGGACTAGGAATAGATACGCAGTATTTT.

Points on this clonotype: A read error is possible here, since a much larger clone lies one base away. J is TRBJ2-1 and V is TRBV30, with 7 nucleotides matching TRBD2. CDR1 is GTSNPN and CDR2 is SVGIG in the germline V gene (reference sequence). The CDR3 length is 11 residues. CDR3 DNA: TGTGCCTGGAGTTTGGCGGGGGAGCGGTTCTTC. This translates into CAWSLAGERFF. Using reference TRBV30 and TRBJ2-1 for the parts outside the CDR3, the full variable domain is SQTIHQWPATLVQPVGSPLSLECTVEGTSNPNLYWYRQAAGRGLQLLFYSVGIGQISSEVPQNLSASRPQDRQFILSSKKLLLSDSGFYLCAWSLAGERFFGPGTRLTVL.

As concerns this clonotype: One base away lies a much larger clone, so this may be a sequencing read error. The rearrangement uses TRBV30 and TRBJ2-1; D remains unclear. The V gene's germline CDR1 is GTSNPN and CDR2 SVGIG (reference sequence). The length of the CDR3 is 14 residues. CDR3 coding DNA: TGTGTCTGGACGCTTATGAGCTCCTACAATGAGCAGTTCTTC. Encoded protein: CVWTLMSSYNEQFF.

This chain joins TRBV4-3 and TRBJ2-1, with 8 bases aligning to TRBD1. This CDR3 contains 14 residues. Germline V lookup: CDR1 LGHNA, CDR2 YSLEER. With V trimmed by 0 bases and J by 7 bases, 2 bases remained unmatched. CDR3 region: CASSQEGQGNEQFF. The CDR3 nucleotides read TGCGCCAGCAGCCAAGAAGGACAGGGTAATGAGCAGTTCTTC.

About this clonotype itself: A read error is possible here, since a much larger clone lies one base away. The rearrangement joins TRBV20-1 to TRBJ1-1; possibly TRBD1 for D (5 bases). The CDR3 sequence is 14 residues long. Trimming stripped 5 bases from V and 5 bases from J, with 18 bases between. The germline CDR1 and CDR2 sequences are DFQATT and SNEGSKA (reference sequence). The CDR3 spells CSAGTQGVGTEAFF. Written as DNA, the CDR3 is TGCAGTGCTGGGACCCAGGGTGTTGGAACTGAAGCTTTCTTT.

In this sample, this clonotype turned up many times. This rearrangement joins TRBV29-1 to TRBJ2-3, with D perhaps given as TRBD1 or TRBD2 (5 bases each). Trimming removed 7 bases at V and 3 bases at J, with 23 bases between. Germline CDR1 is SQVTM and CDR2 is ANQGSEA. The CDR3 sequence is 16 residues long. This CDR3 reads CSASGGIPQSTDTQYF. The CDR3 nucleotides read TGCAGCGCCAGTGGGGGAATCCCGCAGTCGACAGATACGCAGTATTTT.

This clonotype was counted many times. The rearrangement uses TRBV19 and TRBJ2-1; the D gene is possibly TRBD2 (5 bases). Trimming cost V 4 bases and J 14 bases, with 12 bases left between them. CDR1 LNHDA and CDR2 SQIVND come from the germline V gene (reference sequence). The CDR3 runs 11 residues. CDR3 region: CASSRGWFEFF. In DNA form, the CDR3 reads TGTGCCAGTAGTAGAGGGTGGTTTGAGTTCTTC.

At least ten counts were recorded for this clonotype. This sequence joins TRBV20-1 and TRBJ2-7; 10 nucleotides align to TRBD2. The CDR3 covers 16 residues. Germline trimming cut 3 bases from V and 2 bases from J; bases unmatched to any gene: 10. Germline CDR1 is DFQATT and CDR2 is SNEGSKA (reference sequence). CDR3 DNA: TGCAGTGCTAGGGACCTAGCGGGAGACCACCCCTACGAGCAGTACTTC. It yields the protein CSARDLAGDHPYEQYF.

This clonotype was counted at least ten times. The genes are TRBV6-2 or TRBV6-3 and TRBJ1-1; D not certain. In germline, CDR1 is MNHEY, CDR2 SVGEGT. This CDR3 region has 16 residues. The germline V and J ends were trimmed by 0 bases and 3 bases, with 14 bases remaining between them. CDR3 in DNA: TGTGCCAGCAGTTACTCGACTACCCACCTTGACACTGAAGCTTTCTTT. Protein product: CASSYSTTHLDTEAFF.

This clonotype came up many times. J is TRBJ2-1 and V is TRBV7-2, with a weak D call TRBD1 (5 bases). V was shortened by 4 bases and J by 0 bases, with 10 bases between the two germline ends. CDR3 size: 15 residues. Per the germline V gene, CDR1 is SGHTA and CDR2 is FQGNSA. CDR3 loop: CASSSGYSSYNEQFF. CDR3 in DNA: TGTGCCAGCAGCTCAGGGTATAGCTCCTACAATGAGCAGTTCTTC. Using reference TRBV7-2 and TRBJ2-1 for the parts outside the CDR3, the full variable domain is GAGVSQSPSNKVTEKGKDVELRCDPISGHTALYWYRQSLGQGLEFLIYFQGNSAPDKSGLPSDRFSAERTGGSVSTLTIQRTQQEDSAVYLCASSSGYSSYNEQFFGPGTRLTVL.